The clone carrying this T cell receptor (beta chain) came up many times. Its antigen is still unknown. This specimen belongs to a study of early T cells in non-severe SARS-CoV-2 infection. The overall study: Unsorted whole blood bulk RNA was sequenced, with unpaired chains. Study outcomes and limitations: Sequences matched to VDJdb favored anti-spike CD8 responses, while private and CD4 specificities were missed.

Trimming cost V 1 base and J 2 bases, with 6 bases left between them. Germline CDR1 LNHNV, CDR2 YYDKDF (reference sequence). The length of the CDR3 is 15 residues. The library protocol tagged individual cDNA molecules with unique molecular identifiers. From the 5' RACE reads, TCRdb called clonotypes with MiXCR, one entry per CDR3 protein. The sample includes about 22,000 distinct CDR3 sequences, under 4.5% seen only once; the top ten take more than 1.1%. The sequenced sample was whole blood. This receptor was identified in an adult who was a healthcare worker with PCR-confirmed SARS-CoV-2 infection or an uninfected control (not recorded which). V gene TRBV15 combines with J gene TRBJ2-6, with no clear D. CDR3 sequence reads: CATSRATTGANVLTF. The CDR3 DNA reads TGTGCCACCAGCAGAGCTACGACTGGGGCCAACGTCCTGACTTTC.